Sequencing of this T cell receptor beta chain was carried out in a study of shared clonotypes between healthy human individuals. This CDR3 is 12 amino acids long. The germline V and J ends were trimmed by 6 bases and 8 bases, with 11 bases remaining between them. CDR1 LNHDA and CDR2 SQIVND come from the germline V gene (reference sequence). Clones were sequenced by immunoSEQ multiplex PCR, and TCRdb holds only the in-frame ones, with some missing. The repertoire includes roughly 500,000 clones, 95% to 96% of them detected once, and 0.05% to 0.07% sits in the top ten. Sequenced input: naive CD4+ T cells sorted from blood. Subset noted: CD45RA+ positively selected. The J gene is TRBJ2-1, the V gene TRBV19, with D unresolved. The origin of this receptor is a woman in her thirties in good health. CDR3 region: CASSPGRYEQFF. The CDR3 region has the DNA TGTGCCAGTAGCCCCGGAAGATATGAGCAGTTCTTC.